This T cell receptor (beta chain) was recorded in a study of cutaneous CD30+ T cell lymphoproliferative disorder and hepatitis E (dated by TCRdb to between 2017 and 2018). Library creation used the immunoSEQ multiplex PCR assay. TCRdb provides this immuneACCESS table in a form limited to in-frame rearrangements. Some clones are lacking; in checked studies, under half of them reflect an unresolved V gene, and why the rest are absent is not known. The sample table records about 7,700 clones; less than 80% of these occur just once. Of the sample, more than 0.95% falls within the top ten clones. This clone was counted only a few times. The antigen it recognizes is unknown. No base qualities exist here, and no much larger clone lies one base off it. V is pruned by 4 bases and J by 2 bases, leaving 6 bases of the junction without a gene match. The cysteine opens and the phenylalanine closes a CDR3 of 14 amino acids. Left in the record is the CDR3 DNA by itself, 42 bases read in frame from the first base. Reading the germline V gene (reference sequence) gives CDR1 GTSNPN and CDR2 SVGIG.

The specimen sequenced was blood. The source is a human donor with a cutaneous T cell lymphoproliferative disorder associated with hepatitis E virus. The chain is encoded by TRBV30 joined to TRBJ1-2, with 8 central nucleotides matching TRBD1. The encoded CDR3 is CAWKETGVNYGYTF. The nucleotides read TGTGCCTGGAAAGAGACAGGGGTCAACTATGGCTACACCTTC. The CDR3 plus the reference TRBV30 and TRBJ1-2 genes for the other parts give the full variable domain: SQTIHQWPATLVQPVGSPLSLECTVEGTSNPNLYWYRQAAGRGLQLLFYSVGIGQISSEVPQNLSASRPQDRQFILSSKKLLLSDSGFYLCAWKETGVNYGYTFGSGTRLTVV.